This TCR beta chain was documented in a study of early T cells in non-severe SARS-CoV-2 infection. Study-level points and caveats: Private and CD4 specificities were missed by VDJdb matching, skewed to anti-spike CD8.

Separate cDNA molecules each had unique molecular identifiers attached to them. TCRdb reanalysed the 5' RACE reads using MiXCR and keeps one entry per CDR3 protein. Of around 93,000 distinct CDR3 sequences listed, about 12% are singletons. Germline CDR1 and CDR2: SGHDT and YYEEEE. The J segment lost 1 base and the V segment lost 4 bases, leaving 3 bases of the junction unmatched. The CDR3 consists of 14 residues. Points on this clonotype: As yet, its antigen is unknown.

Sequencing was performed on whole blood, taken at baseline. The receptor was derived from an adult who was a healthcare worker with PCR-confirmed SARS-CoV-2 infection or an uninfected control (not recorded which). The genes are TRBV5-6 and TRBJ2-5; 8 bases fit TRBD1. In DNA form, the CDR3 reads TGTGCCAGCAGCATCCAGGGGGCCCAAGAGACCCAGTACTTC. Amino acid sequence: CASSIQGAQETQYF.